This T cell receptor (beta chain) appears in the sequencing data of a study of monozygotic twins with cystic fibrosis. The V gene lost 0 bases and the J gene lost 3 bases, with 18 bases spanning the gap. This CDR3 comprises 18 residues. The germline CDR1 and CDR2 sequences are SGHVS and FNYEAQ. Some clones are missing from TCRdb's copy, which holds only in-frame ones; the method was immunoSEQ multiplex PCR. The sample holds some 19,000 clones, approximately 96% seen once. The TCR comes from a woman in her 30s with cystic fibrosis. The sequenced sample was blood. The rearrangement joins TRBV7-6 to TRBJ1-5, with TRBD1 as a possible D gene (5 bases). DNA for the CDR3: TGTGCCAGCAGCTTAGCCCCAACGAGAGGGACCTCCAATCAGCCCCAGCATTTT. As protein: CASSLAPTRGTSNQPQHF. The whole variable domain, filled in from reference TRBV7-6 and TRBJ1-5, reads GAGVSQSPRYKVTKRGQDVALRCDPISGHVSLYWYRQALGQGPEFLTYFNYEAQQDKSGLPNDRFSAERPEGSISTLTIQRTEQRDSAMYRCASSLAPTRGTSNQPQHFGDGTRLSIL.